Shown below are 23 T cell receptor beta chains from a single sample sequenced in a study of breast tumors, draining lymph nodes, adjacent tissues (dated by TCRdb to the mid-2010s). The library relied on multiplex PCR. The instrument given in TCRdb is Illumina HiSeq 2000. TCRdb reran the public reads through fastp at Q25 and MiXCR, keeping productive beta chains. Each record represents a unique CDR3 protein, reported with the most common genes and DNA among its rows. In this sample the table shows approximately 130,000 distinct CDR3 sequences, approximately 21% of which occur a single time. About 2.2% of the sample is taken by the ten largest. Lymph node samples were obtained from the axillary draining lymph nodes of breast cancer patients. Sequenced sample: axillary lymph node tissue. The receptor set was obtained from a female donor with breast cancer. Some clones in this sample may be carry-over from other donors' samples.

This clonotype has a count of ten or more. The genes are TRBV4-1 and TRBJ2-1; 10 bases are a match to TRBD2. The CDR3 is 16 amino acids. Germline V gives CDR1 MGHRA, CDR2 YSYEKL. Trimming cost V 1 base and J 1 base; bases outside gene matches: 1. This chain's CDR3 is CASSQALAGSYNEQFF. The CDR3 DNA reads TGCGCCAGCAGCCAAGCACTAGCGGGGTCCTACAATGAGCAGTTCTTC.

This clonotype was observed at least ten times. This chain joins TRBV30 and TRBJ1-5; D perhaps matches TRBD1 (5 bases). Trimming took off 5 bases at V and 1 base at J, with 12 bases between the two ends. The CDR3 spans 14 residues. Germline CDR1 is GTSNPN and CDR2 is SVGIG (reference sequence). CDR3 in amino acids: CAWAGTLSNQPQHF. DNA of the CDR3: TGTGCCTGGGCGGGGACTCTAAGCAATCAGCCCCAGCATTTT.

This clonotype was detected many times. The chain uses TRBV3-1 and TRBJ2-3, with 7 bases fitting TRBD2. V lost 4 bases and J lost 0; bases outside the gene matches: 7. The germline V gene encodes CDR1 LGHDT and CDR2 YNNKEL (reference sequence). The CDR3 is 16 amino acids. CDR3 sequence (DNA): TGTGCCAGCAGCCTTAGACTAGCAGCTAGCACAGATACGCAGTATTTT. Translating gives CASSLRLAASTDTQYF.

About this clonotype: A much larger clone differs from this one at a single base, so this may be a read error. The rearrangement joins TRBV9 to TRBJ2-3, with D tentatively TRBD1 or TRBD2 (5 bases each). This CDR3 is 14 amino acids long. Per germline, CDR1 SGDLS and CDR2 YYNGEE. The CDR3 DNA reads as TGTGCCAGCAGCGTAGTGAGGGGCACAGATGCGCAGTATTTT. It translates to CASSVVRGTDAQYF.

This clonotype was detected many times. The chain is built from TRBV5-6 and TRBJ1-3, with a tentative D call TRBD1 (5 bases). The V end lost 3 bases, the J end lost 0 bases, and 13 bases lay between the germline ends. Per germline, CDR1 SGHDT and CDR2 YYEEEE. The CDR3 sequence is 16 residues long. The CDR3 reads CASSWGRGNSGNTIYF. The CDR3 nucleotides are TGTGCCAGCAGCTGGGGAAGGGGAAACTCTGGAAACACCATATATTTT.

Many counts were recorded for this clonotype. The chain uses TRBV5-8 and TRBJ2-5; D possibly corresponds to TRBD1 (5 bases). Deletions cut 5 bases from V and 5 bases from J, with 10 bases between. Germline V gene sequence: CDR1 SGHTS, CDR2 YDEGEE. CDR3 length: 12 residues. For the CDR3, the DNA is TGTGCCAGCAGTTTTAACAGGGAGACCCAGTACTTC. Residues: CASSFNRETQYF.

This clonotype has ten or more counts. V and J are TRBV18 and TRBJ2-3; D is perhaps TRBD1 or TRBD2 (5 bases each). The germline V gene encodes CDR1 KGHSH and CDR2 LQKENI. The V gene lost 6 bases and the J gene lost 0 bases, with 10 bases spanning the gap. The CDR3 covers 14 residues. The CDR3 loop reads CASSRGASTDTQYF. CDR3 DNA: TGTGCCAGCTCGAGAGGGGCTAGCACAGATACGCAGTATTTT.

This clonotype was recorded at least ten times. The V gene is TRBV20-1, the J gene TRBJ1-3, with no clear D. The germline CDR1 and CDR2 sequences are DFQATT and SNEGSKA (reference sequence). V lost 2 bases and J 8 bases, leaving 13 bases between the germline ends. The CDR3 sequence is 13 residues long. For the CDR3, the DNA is TGCAGTGCTAGAACCGGGATGGGAGACACCATATATTTT. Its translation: CSARTGMGDTIYF.

The CDR3 protein is CASRRSQETQYF. CDR3 sequence (DNA): TGTGCCAGCAGGAGGTCCCAAGAGACCCAGTACTTC. The chain couples TRBV28 to TRBJ2-5; no clear D gene. V lost 6 bases and J 1 base, leaving 6 bases between the germline ends. The CDR3 totals 12 residues. The germline V gene has CDR1 MDHEN and CDR2 SYDVKM.

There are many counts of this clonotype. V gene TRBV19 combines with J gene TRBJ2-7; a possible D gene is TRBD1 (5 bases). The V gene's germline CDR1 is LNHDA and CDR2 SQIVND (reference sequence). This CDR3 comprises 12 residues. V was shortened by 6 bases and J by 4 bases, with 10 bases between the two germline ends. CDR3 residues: CASSDRGYEQYF. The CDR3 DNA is TGTGCCAGTAGCGATAGGGGATACGAGCAGTACTTC.

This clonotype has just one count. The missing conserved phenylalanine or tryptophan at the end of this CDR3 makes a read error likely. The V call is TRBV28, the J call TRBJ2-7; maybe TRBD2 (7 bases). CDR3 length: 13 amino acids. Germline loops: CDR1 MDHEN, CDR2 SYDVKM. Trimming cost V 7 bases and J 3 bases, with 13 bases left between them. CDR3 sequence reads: CASMGGAHYEQYL. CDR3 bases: TGTGCCAGCATGGGGGGGGCGCACTACGAGCAGTACCTC.

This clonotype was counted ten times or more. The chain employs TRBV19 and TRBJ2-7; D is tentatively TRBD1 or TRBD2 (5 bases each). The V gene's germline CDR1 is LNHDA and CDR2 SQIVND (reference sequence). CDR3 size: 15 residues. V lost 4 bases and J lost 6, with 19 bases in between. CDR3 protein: CASSKNRDGVTEQYF. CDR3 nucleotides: TGTGCCAGTAGTAAAAACCGGGACGGGGTCACCGAGCAGTACTTC.

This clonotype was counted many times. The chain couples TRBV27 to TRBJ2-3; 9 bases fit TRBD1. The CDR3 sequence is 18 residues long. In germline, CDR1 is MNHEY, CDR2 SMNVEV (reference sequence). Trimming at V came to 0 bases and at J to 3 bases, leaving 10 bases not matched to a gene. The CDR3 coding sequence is TGTGCCAGCAGTTTATCGGCGCTGGACAGGGGCTGGACAGATACGCAGTATTTT. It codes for CASSLSALDRGWTDTQYF.

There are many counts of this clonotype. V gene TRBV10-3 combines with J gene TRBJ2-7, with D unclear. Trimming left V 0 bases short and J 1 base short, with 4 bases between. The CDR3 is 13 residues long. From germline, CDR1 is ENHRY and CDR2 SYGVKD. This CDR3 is CAISESGSYEQYF. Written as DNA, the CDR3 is TGTGCCATCAGTGAGTCTGGTTCCTACGAGCAGTACTTC.

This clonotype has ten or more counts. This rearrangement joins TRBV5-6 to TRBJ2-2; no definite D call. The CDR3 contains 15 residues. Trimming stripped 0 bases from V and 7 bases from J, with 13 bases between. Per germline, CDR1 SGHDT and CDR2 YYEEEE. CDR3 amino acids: CASSLAPSIHGELFF. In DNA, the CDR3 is TGTGCCAGCAGCTTGGCCCCCAGCATCCACGGGGAGCTGTTTTTT.

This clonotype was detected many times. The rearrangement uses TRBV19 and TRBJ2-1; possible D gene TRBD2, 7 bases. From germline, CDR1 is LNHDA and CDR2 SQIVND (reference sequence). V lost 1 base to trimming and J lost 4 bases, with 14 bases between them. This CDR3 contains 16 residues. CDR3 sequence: CASSIGGGGGYNEQFF. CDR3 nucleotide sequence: TGTGCCAGTAGTATAGGGGGGGGCGGGGGTTACAATGAGCAGTTCTTC.

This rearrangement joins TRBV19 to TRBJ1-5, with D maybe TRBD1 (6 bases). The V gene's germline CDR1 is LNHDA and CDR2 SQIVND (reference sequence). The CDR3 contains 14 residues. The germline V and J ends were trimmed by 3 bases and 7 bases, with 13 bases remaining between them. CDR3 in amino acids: CASSIVEGGQPQHF. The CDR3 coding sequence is TGTGCCAGTAGTATTGTCGAAGGGGGGCAGCCCCAGCATTTT. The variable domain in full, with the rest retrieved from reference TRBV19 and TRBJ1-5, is DGGITQSPKYLFRKEGQNVTLSCEQNLNHDAMYWYRQDPGQGLRLIYYSQIVNDFQKGDIAEGYSVSREKKESFPLTVTSAQKNPTAFYLCASSIVEGGQPQHFGDGTRLSIL.

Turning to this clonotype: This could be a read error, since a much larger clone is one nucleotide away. The CDR3 region has the DNA TGCAGTGCTACAGGGTCTCAAGAGACCCGGTACTTC. It codes for CSATGSQETRYF. The chain links TRBV20-1 to TRBJ2-5; a possible D gene is TRBD1 (5 bases). CDR1 and CDR2 (germline): DFQATT, SNEGSKA (reference sequence). The CDR3 covers 12 residues.

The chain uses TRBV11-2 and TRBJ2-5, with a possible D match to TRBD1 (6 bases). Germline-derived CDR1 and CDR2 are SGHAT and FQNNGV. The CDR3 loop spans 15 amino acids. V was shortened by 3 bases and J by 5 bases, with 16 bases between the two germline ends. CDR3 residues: CASSFRGSQGETQYF. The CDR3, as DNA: TGTGCCAGCAGCTTCCGGGGTTCGCAGGGGGAGACCCAGTACTTC.

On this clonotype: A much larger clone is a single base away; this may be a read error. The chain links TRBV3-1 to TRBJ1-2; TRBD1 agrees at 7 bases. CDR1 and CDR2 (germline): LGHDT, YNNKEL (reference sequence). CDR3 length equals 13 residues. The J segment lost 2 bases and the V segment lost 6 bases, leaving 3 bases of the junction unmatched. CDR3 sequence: CASRAGQNYGYTF. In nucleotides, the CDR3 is TGTGCCAGCAGAGCGGGACAGAACTATGGCTACACCTTC.

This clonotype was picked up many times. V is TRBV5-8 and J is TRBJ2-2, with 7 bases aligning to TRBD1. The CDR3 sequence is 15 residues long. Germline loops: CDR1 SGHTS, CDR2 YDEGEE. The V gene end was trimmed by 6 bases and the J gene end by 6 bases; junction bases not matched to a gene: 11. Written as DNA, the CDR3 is TGTGCCAGCAACAAGAGGGCAGGGGGTTCCGGGGAGCTGTTTTTT. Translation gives CASNKRAGGSGELFF.

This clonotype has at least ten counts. CDR3 amino acids: CASSAGWGRGELFF. The CDR3 nucleotides read TGTGCCAGCAGCGCGGGGTGGGGGCGCGGGGAGCTGTTTTTT. The V call is TRBV9, the J call TRBJ2-2; TRBD1 is a possible D gene (6 bases). Between the trimmed V and J ends, which lost 3 bases and 7 bases, there was a span of 13 bases. The CDR3 is 14 amino acids. Germline CDR1 is SGDLS and CDR2 is YYNGEE.

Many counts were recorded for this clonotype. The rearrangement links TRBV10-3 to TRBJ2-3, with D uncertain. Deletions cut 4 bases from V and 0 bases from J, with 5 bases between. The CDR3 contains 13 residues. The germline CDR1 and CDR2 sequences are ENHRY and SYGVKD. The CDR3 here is CAISVLSTDTQYF. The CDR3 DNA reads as TGTGCCATCAGTGTCCTTAGCACAGATACGCAGTATTTT.